In its sample, the clone carrying this T cell receptor (beta chain) was seen a few times. Antigen: not known. The CDR3 length is 14 residues. Between the trimmed V and J ends, which lost 2 bases and 2 bases, there was a span of 9 bases. Germline V gene sequence: CDR1 KGHSH, CDR2 LQKENI. This entry is derived from a study of T cell responses to AZD1222 COVID-19 vaccine. As for the study in general: Doses given second, at about 4 or about 12 weeks, were pooled.

Study-level points and caveats: Among those given AZD1222, only 5 to 7 were seropositive at baseline.

The repertoire was sequenced with immunoSEQ multiplex PCR; TCRdb's copy has only in-frame clones and lacks some. The repertoire has roughly 100,000 clones, 70% to 90% of them found once; the top ten carry around 10%. This clonotype was sampled from an adult in good health. The genes are TRBV18 and TRBJ1-2; TRBD1 is a possible D gene (6 bases). Sequenced here: peripheral blood, sampled on day 0 of AZD1222 vaccination. CDR3 residues: CASSPGQGNYGYTF. The DNA for the CDR3 is TGTGCCAGCTCACCAGGGCAGGGGAACTATGGCTACACCTTC. Variable domain in full (rest from reference TRBV18 and TRBJ1-2): NAGVMQNPRHLVRRRGQEARLRCSPMKGHSHVYWYRQLPEEGLKFMVYLQKENIIDESGMPKERFSAEFPKEGPSILRIQQVVRGDSAAYFCASSPGQGNYGYTFGSGTRLTVV.